This section outlines one TCR beta chain sequence together with its context. The CDR3 sequence is 12 residues long. Germline CDR1 is SGHAT and CDR2 is FQDESV (reference sequence). V lost 5 bases and J lost 6, with 11 bases in between. The sample belongs to a study of blood T cell repertoires in COVID-19. As for the study in general: Some COVID-19 samples were acute and others convalescent; all came from the United States, Italy and Spain. Sources were T cells, B-cell-depleted T cells, or PBMCs; the material itself was cDNA or gDNA.

Produced via immunoSEQ multiplex PCR; TCRdb's table is partial and in-frame only. This sample has under 250,000 clones, with 81% found just once. Ages ranged from about 18 to 100 years, with residence in 24 US areas. Cohort allocation depended upon clinical history that participants reported. The sample consisted of PBMCs or T cells enriched from blood (not recorded which). V and J are TRBV11-1 and TRBJ2-7; TRBD1 might be the D (6 bases). This receptor was obtained from a woman aged 45-65 years with acute COVID-19. The CDR3 is CASSAQGSEQYF. The CDR3 nucleotides read TGTGCCAGCAGCGCACAGGGTTCCGAGCAGTACTTC.